A single sample is the source of the 15 T cell receptor beta chains below, sequenced in a study of T cell repertoires in cytomegalovirus infection (dated by TCRdb to the late 2010s). The sample was run on an Illumina HiSeq 1500. TCRdb ran its own pipeline on the public reads, namely fastp trimming at Q25 and MiXCR clone calling, and kept in-frame beta chains. Entries that share a CDR3 protein sequence are merged under the most common genes and DNA. Within this sample are 150,000 to 200,000 distinct CDR3 sequences, with approximately 19% of them counted one time only. Of the sample, around 3.2% is held by the ten largest clones. Sequenced sample: PBMCs. Receptors were obtained from a human donor in good health (CMV status not recorded). Some clones in this sample may be carry-over from other donors' samples.

In this sample, this clonotype turned up many times. V gene TRBV29-1 combines with J gene TRBJ1-2; 7 bases match TRBD1. The CDR3 is 13 residues long. V dropped 3 bases and J dropped 4; count of bases not matched to a gene: 5. The V gene's germline CDR1 is SQVTM and CDR2 ANQGSEA. In nucleotides, the CDR3 is TGCAGCGTTGATAGGGGGCTAAGCTATGGCTACACCTTC. This codes for CSVDRGLSYGYTF.

This clonotype appeared once. The chain's CDR3 is CASSLTMGTGELFF. In nucleotides, the CDR3 is TGTGCCAGCAGTTTGACGATGGGAACCGGGGAGCTGTTTTTT. J is TRBJ2-2 and V is TRBV28; the D is unclear. The CDR3 consists of 14 residues. Germline V CDR1 and CDR2: MDHEN, SYDVKM. Trimming took 3 bases from V and 5 from J, leaving 10 bases between them. Full variable domain (remainder filled in from reference TRBV28 and TRBJ2-2): DVKVTQSSRYLVKRTGEKVFLECVQDMDHENMFWYRQDPGLGLRLIYFSYDVKMKEKGDIPEGYSVSREKKERFSLILESASTNQTSMYLCASSLTMGTGELFFGEGSRLTVL.

This clonotype has only a few counts. This chain links TRBV23-1 with TRBJ1-5; D unclear. TRBV23-1 counts as an open reading frame of uncertain function. The V and J ends lost 4 bases and 5 bases respectively, with 9 bases between them. This CDR3 contains 13 residues. CDR3 sequence reads: CASSPRPDQPQHF. The DNA for the CDR3 is TGCGCCAGCAGTCCCCGTCCAGATCAGCCCCAGCATTTT.

This chain joins TRBV4-1 and TRBJ2-7, with D unclear. Germline CDR1 reads MGHRA; CDR2 reads YSYEKL. The CDR3 sequence is 12 residues long. V was shortened by 1 base and J by 3 bases, with 4 bases between the two germline ends. For the CDR3, the DNA is TGCGCCAGCAGCCAAGTCGGCTACGAGCAGTACTTC. Its translation is CASSQVGYEQYF.

The sample holds a few counts of this clonotype. CDR3 amino acids: CASSIENFWGYTF. The CDR3 nucleotides are TGTGCCAGTAGTATAGAGAACTTCTGGGGCTACACCTTC. The chain carries TRBV19 and TRBJ1-2, with D hard to call. The V end lost 0 bases, the J end lost 8 bases, and 10 bases lay between the germline ends. The CDR3 loop spans 13 amino acids. Germline lookup yields CDR1 LNHDA and CDR2 SQIVND (reference sequence).

This sequence joins TRBV20-1 and TRBJ2-3, with a tentative D call TRBD2 (6 bases). This CDR3 has 17 amino acids. V gave up 3 bases and J gave up 2 bases, with 21 bases separating them. Germline CDR1 is DFQATT and CDR2 is SNEGSKA (reference sequence). The CDR3 here is CSARSLRRRGLTDTQYF. The CDR3 DNA follows: TGCAGTGCTAGGTCCCTCAGAAGGCGGGGCCTCACAGATACGCAGTATTTT.

This clonotype was counted a few times. The chain employs TRBV7-6 and TRBJ2-1; a possible D gene is TRBD1 (7 bases). V was trimmed by 1 base and J by 6 bases, leaving 19 bases between them. CDR3 length equals 17 residues. The germline CDR1 and CDR2 sequences are SGHVS and FNYEAQ. CDR3 in amino acids: CASSLVFVRGAPNEQFF. The CDR3 DNA reads as TGTGCCAGCAGCTTAGTGTTTGTCAGGGGGGCCCCCAATGAGCAGTTCTTC.

This clonotype was seen repeatedly, ten times or more. This chain joins TRBV7-6 and TRBJ2-2, with 8 bases that match TRBD1. Germline loops: CDR1 SGHVS, CDR2 FNYEAQ. The junction had 11 bases not matched to a gene; V was cut back by 5 bases and J by 6 bases. The CDR3 has 16 amino acids. CDR3 DNA: TGTGCCAGCAGCCGAGCTGGACAGGGTATACCCGGGGAGCTGTTTTTT. It translates to CASSRAGQGIPGELFF.

This clonotype was observed a few times. V gene TRBV29-1 combines with J gene TRBJ2-5; D remains ambiguous. This CDR3 spans 14 amino acids. CDR1 and CDR2 (germline): SQVTM, ANQGSEA. Trimming took off 6 bases at V and 5 bases at J, with 19 bases between the two ends. This CDR3 reads CSVAGPKLGETQYF. CDR3 coding DNA: TGCAGCGTCGCAGGCCCCAAGCTAGGGGAGACCCAGTACTTC.

The chain uses TRBV19 and TRBJ2-7; 12 bases match TRBD2. The CDR3 sequence is 17 residues long. CDR1 and CDR2 (germline): LNHDA, SQIVND (reference sequence). V was pared by 5 bases and J by 5 bases, with 13 bases of the junction left unmatched. The CDR3 here is CASSPLSLAGGSHEQYF. Written as DNA, the CDR3 is TGTGCCAGTAGTCCCCTATCGCTAGCGGGAGGGAGTCACGAGCAGTACTTC. Based on the CDR3 plus reference TRBV19 and TRBJ2-7, the full variable domain is DGGITQSPKYLFRKEGQNVTLSCEQNLNHDAMYWYRQDPGQGLRLIYYSQIVNDFQKGDIAEGYSVSREKKESFPLTVTSAQKNPTAFYLCASSPLSLAGGSHEQYFGPGTRLTVT.

The chain carries TRBV19 and TRBJ2-1; D may be TRBD2 (5 bases). V dropped 4 bases and J dropped 9 bases, with 7 bases sitting between them. The CDR3 runs to 11 residues. Per the germline V gene, CDR1 is LNHDA and CDR2 is SQIVND (reference sequence). CDR3 in DNA: TGTGCCAGTAGTACGGGATTTGAGCAGTTCTTC. This encodes CASSTGFEQFF.

This clonotype appeared a single time. The chain employs TRBV29-1 and TRBJ1-1, with D possibly matching TRBD1 (5 bases). The CDR3 is 13 amino acids. Germline CDR1 SQVTM, CDR2 ANQGSEA. V was cut by 6 bases and J by 5 bases, with 16 bases left in between. CDR3 sequence: CSVSQGPNTEAFF. The CDR3 coding sequence is TGCAGCGTGTCCCAGGGCCCCAATACTGAAGCTTTCTTT.

As to this clonotype: A read error is possible here, since a much larger clone lies one base away. The CDR3 does not close with the conserved phenylalanine or tryptophan, likely indicating a read error. The chain uses TRBV11-2 and TRBJ2-1; 10 nucleotides align to TRBD1. The CDR3 contains 15 residues. V was clipped by 4 bases and J by 4 bases; unmatched bases: 4. Germline CDR1 and CDR2: SGHAT and FQNNGV. CDR3 nucleotide sequence: TGTGCCAGCAGCTCAGGGACAGGGGCGTACAATGAGCAGTTCTCC. It translates to CASSSGTGAYNEQFS.

Turning to this clonotype: Just one base apart from a much larger clone, this may be a read error. The chain uses TRBV11-2 and TRBJ2-2; possible D gene TRBD1, 6 bases. Germline CDR1 reads SGHAT; CDR2 reads FQNNGV. CDR3 size: 15 residues. The V end lost 5 bases, the J end lost 1 base, and 11 bases lay between the germline ends. For the CDR3, the DNA is TGTGCCAGCAGCCACGCGACAGGGAACACCGGGGAGCTGTTTTTT. It encodes CASSHATGNTGELFF.

This clonotype was observed a handful of times. V and J are TRBV10-3 and TRBJ2-1; 7 nucleotides align to TRBD1. Per germline, CDR1 ENHRY and CDR2 SYGVKD. This CDR3 contains 17 residues. V was pared by 6 bases and J by 8 bases, with 19 bases of the junction left unmatched. For the CDR3, the DNA is TGTGCCATCAGCCACGAAAGGAGGACAGGCAAGGGGGATGAGCAGTTCTTC. Protein: CAISHERRTGKGDEQFF.